These 25 T cell receptor beta chains were all obtained from the same sample, sequenced in a study of OX40 agonist ivuxolimab in advanced cancers. The data were produced by immunoSEQ multiplex PCR, yet TCRdb's version contains in-frame clones alone and is incomplete. The sample holds tens of thousands of clones, around 87% seen once. The input for sequencing was CD4+ or CD8+ T cells sorted from blood, taken in a trial of the OX40 agonist ivuxolimab. Receptors were obtained from an adult with an advanced solid tumor such as melanoma, head and neck, liver or kidney cancer.

The chain employs TRBV5-4 and TRBJ2-2, with 8 bases that match TRBD2. Germline values: CDR1 SGHNT, CDR2 YYREEE (reference sequence). With V trimmed by 0 bases and J by 5 bases, 6 bases remained unmatched. The CDR3 spans 16 residues. In nucleotides, the CDR3 is TGTGCCAGCAGCTTGGCAGTTAGCGGGGCAACCGGGGAGCTGTTTTTT. Its translation is CASSLAVSGATGELFF.

This clone was seen just once. The genes are TRBV6-6 and TRBJ2-1; 9 positions agree with TRBD1. The CDR3 has 15 residues. V lost 5 bases to trimming and J lost 4 bases; unmatched junction nucleotides: 6. The germline CDR1 and CDR2 sequences are MNHNY and SVGAGI (reference sequence). In DNA, the CDR3 is TGTGCCAGCAGTCAACAGGGGGCGCGGTACAATGAGCAGTTCTTC. It translates to CASSQQGARYNEQFF.

This chain joins TRBV5-1 and TRBJ2-7, with 10 positions matching TRBD2. Germline trimming cut 3 bases from V and 1 base from J; bases unmatched to any gene: 4. Germline assignment: CDR1 SGHRS and CDR2 YFSETQ. This CDR3 contains 15 residues. In nucleotides, the CDR3 is TGCGCCAGCAGCTCAACTAGCGGGAAATCCTACGAGCAGTACTTC. Encoded protein: CASSSTSGKSYEQYF.

The chain employs TRBV25-1 and TRBJ2-5; 7 bases are a match to TRBD1. The germline V gene has CDR1 MGHDK and CDR2 SYGVNS. After removal of 4 bases from V and 2 bases from J, the junction contained 1 base not matched to a gene. The CDR3 sequence is 13 residues long. The CDR3: CASSGQGQETQYF. CDR3 coding DNA: TGTGCCAGCAGTGGACAGGGTCAAGAGACCCAGTACTTC.

In nucleotides, the CDR3 is TGTGCCACCGGGATGGAAAAACTGTTTTTT. This translates into CATGMEKLFF. The rearrangement joins TRBV6-5 to TRBJ1-4; D gene ambiguous. This CDR3 has 10 amino acids. The V end was cut by 10 bases, the J end by 8 bases, with 8 bases between. The germline gives CDR1 MNHEY, CDR2 SVGAGI.

This sequence joins TRBV7-2 and TRBJ1-3; 10 nucleotides match TRBD1. This CDR3 comprises 15 residues. The junction had 5 bases not matched to a gene; V was cut back by 5 bases and J by 4 bases. CDR1 is SGHTA, CDR2 FQGNSA, per germline. The CDR3, as DNA: TGTGCCAGCAGCCCAGACAGGGGGCAGGGAAACACCATATATTTT. This gives the protein CASSPDRGQGNTIYF.

V usage is TRBV6-1 and J usage is TRBJ1-1; the match to TRBD1 covers 8 bases. The CDR3 has 13 amino acids. The trim removed 11 bases at V and 1 base at J, leaving 6 bases unmatched. The germline CDR1 and CDR2 sequences are MNHNS and SASEGT. The chain's CDR3 is CASTGTGNTEAFF. The CDR3 nucleotides are TGTGCCTCCACCGGGACAGGGAACACTGAAGCTTTCTTT.

The CDR3 region has the DNA TGTGCCAGCAGCTGGTCCGGGACAAGAGAGACCCAGTACTTC. It codes for CASSWSGTRETQYF. The gene calls are TRBV5-4 and TRBJ2-5, with D possibly TRBD1 on 6 matching bases. The germline V gene encodes CDR1 SGHNT and CDR2 YYREEE (reference sequence). The CDR3 is 14 residues long. V lost 3 bases, J lost 4 bases, and 13 bases lay in between.

The chain recombines TRBV4-3 with TRBJ2-5, with 8 bases that match TRBD2. The germline V gene encodes CDR1 LGHNA and CDR2 YSLEER. The J segment lost 1 base and the V segment lost 4 bases, leaving 8 bases of the junction unmatched. The CDR3 covers 16 residues. CDR3 sequence reads: CASSRREGGSQETQYF. CDR3 sequence (DNA): TGCGCCAGCAGCCGCCGGGAGGGCGGTAGCCAAGAGACCCAGTACTTC.

This clone was seen a single time. The chain joins TRBV7-3 to TRBJ2-1; D is possibly TRBD2 (6 bases). Germline values: CDR1 SGHTA, CDR2 FQGTGA. The V end was cut by 1 base, the J end by 6 bases, with 13 bases between. CDR3 length: 15 amino acids. The DNA for the CDR3 is TGTGCCAGCAGCTTAAGGGCCGGGAGCCCCAATGAGCAGTTCTTC. Protein: CASSLRAGSPNEQFF.

The chain recombines TRBV9 with TRBJ2-7, with 15 bases fitting TRBD2. The germline gives CDR1 SGDLS, CDR2 YYNGEE. The J segment lost 6 bases and the V segment lost 5 bases, leaving 6 bases of the junction unmatched. CDR3 length equals 15 residues. As DNA, the CDR3 is TGTGCCAGCAGTGGTGGGACTAGCGGGAGGACCGAGCAGTACTTC. This codes for CASSGGTSGRTEQYF. Full variable domain (outside the CDR3, taken from reference TRBV9 and TRBJ2-7): DSGVTQTPKHLITATGQRVTLRCSPRSGDLSVYWYQQSLDQGLQFLIQYYNGEERAKGNILERFSAQQFPDLHSELNLSSLELGDSALYFCASSGGTSGRTEQYFGPGTRLTVT.

A single count supports this clone. This CDR3 is CAIRPGQGTGELFF. CDR3 sequence (DNA): TGTGCCATCAGACCGGGACAGGGGACCGGGGAGCTGTTTTTT. This chain joins TRBV10-3 and TRBJ2-2, with 10 positions matching TRBD1. Trimming removed 6 bases from V and 5 bases from J; junction bases left unmatched: 3. The germline gives CDR1 ENHRY, CDR2 SYGVKD. CDR3 length: 14 amino acids.

V gene TRBV11-3 combines with J gene TRBJ2-6, with unresolved D. V shed 1 base and J shed 0 bases, with 4 bases lying between them. The germline gives CDR1 SGHNT, CDR2 YENEEA. The CDR3 is 15 residues long. The CDR3 coding sequence is TGTGCCAGCAGCTTAGGTGTCTCTGGGGCCAACGTCCTGACTTTC. Its translation: CASSLGVSGANVLTF.

Concerning this clone: Other DNA sequences in the same sample also yield this CDR3. V gene TRBV5-6 combines with J gene TRBJ2-5; D is undetermined. The germline CDR1 and CDR2 sequences are SGHDT and YYEEEE. The V end lost 4 bases, the J end lost 5 bases, and 21 bases lay between the germline ends. CDR3 length: 16 amino acids. The CDR3 region has the DNA TGTGCCAGCAGCAGACGCGAACATTCCCTCAGGGAGACCCAGTACTTC. Translating gives CASSRREHSLRETQYF.

The rearrangement joins TRBV6-6 to TRBJ2-1; D is possibly TRBD1 (6 bases). Trimming removed 7 bases at V and 2 bases at J, with 15 bases between. From germline, CDR1 is MNHNY and CDR2 SVGAGI (reference sequence). CDR3 length equals 15 residues. CDR3 coding DNA: TGTGCCAGCACCGAACAGGGATTGGCCTACAATGAGCAGTTCTTC. As protein: CASTEQGLAYNEQFF.

The chain combines TRBV5-8 with TRBJ2-1; D is uncertain. This CDR3 is built from 13 residues. The germline CDR1 and CDR2 sequences are SGHTS and YDEGEE. The V and J ends lost 7 bases and 6 bases respectively, with 14 bases between them. The CDR3 bases are TGTGCCAGCCATAGGTTTGCCCGCAATGAGCAGTTCTTC. Encoded protein: CASHRFARNEQFF.

The rearrangement links TRBV28 to TRBJ1-3, with D maybe TRBD1 (6 bases). V lost 5 bases to trimming and J lost 0 bases, with 11 bases between them. Per germline, CDR1 MDHEN and CDR2 SYDVKM. CDR3 length: 15 residues. CDR3 coding DNA: TGTGCCAGCAGTACGACAGGACACTCTGGAAACACCATATATTTT. Translation: CASSTTGHSGNTIYF.

This rearrangement joins TRBV5-6 to TRBJ2-1; D is unclear. This CDR3 is 16 amino acids long. V was pared by 0 bases and J by 5 bases, with 15 bases between. Germline values: CDR1 SGHDT, CDR2 YYEEEE. Written as DNA, the CDR3 is TGTGCCAGCAGCTTGGAAGTACGCGATATCGACAATGAGCAGTTCTTC. It specifies CASSLEVRDIDNEQFF.

This chain uses TRBV7-2 with TRBJ1-3; possible D gene TRBD1, 6 bases. The CDR3 runs 18 residues. From germline, CDR1 is SGHTA and CDR2 FQGNSA. Trimming shortened V by 5 bases and J by 0 bases, and 20 bases separated the two germline ends. The CDR3 protein is CASSPGRRGPPSGNTIYF. DNA for the CDR3: TGTGCCAGCAGCCCAGGACGCAGGGGACCTCCCTCTGGAAACACCATATATTTT.

This chain uses TRBV11-3 with TRBJ1-1; a weak D match, TRBD1 (5 bases). CDR3 length: 19 residues. Between the trimmed V and J ends, which lost 5 bases and 4 bases, there was a span of 29 bases. The germline gives CDR1 SGHNT, CDR2 YENEEA. The CDR3 loop is CASSVPSLPSREWSTEAFF. DNA for the CDR3: TGTGCCAGCAGCGTACCTTCCCTTCCCTCCAGGGAATGGAGCACTGAAGCTTTCTTT.

The rearrangement links TRBV2 to TRBJ1-6, with TRBD1 as a possible D gene (5 bases). CDR1 and CDR2 from the germline V gene are SNHLY and FYNNEI. The CDR3 runs to 16 residues. V lost 5 bases and J lost 0, with 11 bases in between. The DNA of the CDR3 is TGTGCCAGCAGTATCAGGGCCAGCTCCTATAATTCACCCCTCCACTTT. This encodes CASSIRASSYNSPLHF. Together with reference TRBV2 and TRBJ1-6, the CDR3 gives the full variable domain: EPEVTQTPSHQVTQMGQEVILRCVPISNHLYFYWYRQILGQKVEFLVSFYNNEISEKSEIFDDQFSVERPDGSNFTLKIRSTKLEDSAMYFCASSIRASSYNSPLHFGNGTRLTVT.

The genes are TRBV18 and TRBJ2-1; unclear D gene. Germline CDR1 KGHSH, CDR2 LQKENI. This CDR3 comprises 14 residues. V shed 0 bases and J shed 4 bases, with 7 bases lying between them. The CDR3 sequence: CASSPPQQYNEQFF. CDR3 sequence (DNA): TGTGCCAGCTCACCACCGCAGCAGTACAATGAGCAGTTCTTC.

The rearrangement uses TRBV18 and TRBJ2-1, with TRBD2 matching 8 bases. Germline CDR1 and CDR2: KGHSH and LQKENI. V was clipped by 3 bases and J by 10 bases; unmatched bases: 2. The CDR3 loop spans 12 amino acids. The CDR3 here is CASSPSGNEQFF. The CDR3 region has the DNA TGTGCCAGCTCACCTAGCGGGAACGAGCAGTTCTTC.

The chain carries TRBV6-5 and TRBJ2-5; 8 bases line up with TRBD2. The length of the CDR3 is 14 residues. Germline CDR1 and CDR2: MNHEY and SVGAGI. With V trimmed by 5 bases and J by 5 bases, 7 bases remained unmatched. CDR3 bases: TGTGCCAGCAGTAAGACTAGCGTTTGGGAGACCCAGTACTTC. This translates into CASSKTSVWETQYF.

This rearrangement joins TRBV20-1 to TRBJ1-2, with D unclear. The CDR3 has 11 amino acids. CDR1 and CDR2 from the germline V gene are DFQATT and SNEGSKA (reference sequence). V was cut by 5 bases and J by 3 bases, with 7 bases left in between. DNA of the CDR3: TGCAGTGCTCGGACGGACTATGGCTACACCTTC. Protein: CSARTDYGYTF.